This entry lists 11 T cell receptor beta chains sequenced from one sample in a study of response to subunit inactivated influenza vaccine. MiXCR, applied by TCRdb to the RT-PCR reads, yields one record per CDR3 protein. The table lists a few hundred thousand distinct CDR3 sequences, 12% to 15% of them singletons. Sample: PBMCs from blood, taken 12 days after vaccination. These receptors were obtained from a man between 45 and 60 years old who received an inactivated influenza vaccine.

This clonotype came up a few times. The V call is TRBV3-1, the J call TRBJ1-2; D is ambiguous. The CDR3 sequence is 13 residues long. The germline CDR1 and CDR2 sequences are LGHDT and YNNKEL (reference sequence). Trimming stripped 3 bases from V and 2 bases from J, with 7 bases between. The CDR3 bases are TGTGCCAGCAGCCAGGGTCGGAACTATGGCTACACCTTC. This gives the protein CASSQGRNYGYTF.

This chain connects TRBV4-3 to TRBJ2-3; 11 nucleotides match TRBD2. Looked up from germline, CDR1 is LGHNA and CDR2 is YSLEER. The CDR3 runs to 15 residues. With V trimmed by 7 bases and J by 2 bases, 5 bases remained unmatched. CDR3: CASTYSGRDTDTQYF. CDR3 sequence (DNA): TGCGCCAGCACCTATAGCGGGAGGGACACAGATACGCAGTATTTT.

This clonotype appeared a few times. The CDR3 DNA follows: TGCAGTGCTTCAGGGGTTTCCACCACAGAGACCCAGTACTTC. Translated: CSASGVSTTETQYF. This rearrangement joins TRBV20-1 to TRBJ2-5; D may be TRBD1 (6 bases). The length of the CDR3 is 14 residues. Germline V gene data show CDR1 as DFQATT and CDR2 as SNEGSKA (reference sequence). The ends were cut back, 5 bases at V and 4 bases at J, with 17 bases in the middle.

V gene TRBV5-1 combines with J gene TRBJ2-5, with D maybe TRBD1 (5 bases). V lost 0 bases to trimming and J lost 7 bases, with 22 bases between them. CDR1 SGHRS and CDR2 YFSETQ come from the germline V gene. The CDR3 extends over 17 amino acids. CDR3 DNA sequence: TGCGCCAGCAGCTTGGGGACATACTCCTCACCGGCAGGGACCCAGTACTTC. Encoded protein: CASSLGTYSSPAGTQYF.

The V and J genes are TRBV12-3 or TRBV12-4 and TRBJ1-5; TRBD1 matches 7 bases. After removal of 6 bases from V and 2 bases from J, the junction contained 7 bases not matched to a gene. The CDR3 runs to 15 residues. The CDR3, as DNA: TGTGCCAGCAGGGAGACAGGGAGCCGCAATCAGCCCCAGCATTTT. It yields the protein CASRETGSRNQPQHF.

The CDR3 DNA is TGTGCCAGCAGTCTTGGCGGAAGGCCGGGCTCCTACGAGCAGTACTTC. Translating gives CASSLGGRPGSYEQYF. The rearrangement joins TRBV12-3 or TRBV12-4 to TRBJ2-7; D uncertain. The CDR3 has 16 amino acids. The ends were cut back, 5 bases at V and 0 bases at J, with 17 bases in the middle.

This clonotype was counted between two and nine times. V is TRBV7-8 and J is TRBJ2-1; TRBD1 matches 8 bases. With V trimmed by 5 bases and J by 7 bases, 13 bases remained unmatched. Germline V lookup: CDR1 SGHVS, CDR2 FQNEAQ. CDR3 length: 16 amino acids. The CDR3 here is CASSRNRGVSGNEQFF. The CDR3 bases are TGTGCCAGCAGCCGGAACAGGGGGGTTTCGGGGAATGAGCAGTTCTTC.

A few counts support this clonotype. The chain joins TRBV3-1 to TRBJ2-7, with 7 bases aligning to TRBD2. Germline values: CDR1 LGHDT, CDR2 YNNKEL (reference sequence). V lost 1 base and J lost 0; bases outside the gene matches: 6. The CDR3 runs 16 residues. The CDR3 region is CASSQGPSGSSYEQYF. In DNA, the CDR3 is TGTGCCAGCAGCCAAGGTCCTAGCGGAAGCTCCTACGAGCAGTACTTC.

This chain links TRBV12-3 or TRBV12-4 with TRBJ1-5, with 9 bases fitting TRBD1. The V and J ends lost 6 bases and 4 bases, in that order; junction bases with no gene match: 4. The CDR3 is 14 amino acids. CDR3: CASSKGQGNQPQHF. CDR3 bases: TGTGCCAGCAGCAAAGGACAGGGGAATCAGCCCCAGCATTTT.

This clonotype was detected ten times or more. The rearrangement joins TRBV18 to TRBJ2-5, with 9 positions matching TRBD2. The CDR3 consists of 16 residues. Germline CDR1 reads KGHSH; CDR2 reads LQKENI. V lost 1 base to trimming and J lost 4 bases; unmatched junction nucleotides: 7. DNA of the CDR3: TGTGCCAGCTCACCACGGAGGATAGCGGGAGTAGAGACCCAGTACTTC. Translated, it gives CASSPRRIAGVETQYF.

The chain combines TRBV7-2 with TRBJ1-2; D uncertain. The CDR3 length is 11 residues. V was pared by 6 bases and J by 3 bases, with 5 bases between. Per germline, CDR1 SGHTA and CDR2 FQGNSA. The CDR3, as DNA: TGTGCCAGCAGTGACCACTATGGCTACACCTTC. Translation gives CASSDHYGYTF.